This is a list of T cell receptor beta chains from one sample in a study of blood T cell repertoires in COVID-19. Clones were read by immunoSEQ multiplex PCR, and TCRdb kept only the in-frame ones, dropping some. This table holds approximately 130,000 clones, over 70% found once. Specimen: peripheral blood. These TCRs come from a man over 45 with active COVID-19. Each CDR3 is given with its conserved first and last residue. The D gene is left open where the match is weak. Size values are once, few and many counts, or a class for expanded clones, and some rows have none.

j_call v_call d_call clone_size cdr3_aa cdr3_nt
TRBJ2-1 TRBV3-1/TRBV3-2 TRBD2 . CASTLIAGGEQFF TGTGCCAGCACCTTGATAGCGGGGGGCGAGCAGTTCTTC
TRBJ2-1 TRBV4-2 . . CASSQDERAGSYNEQFF TGTGCCAGCAGCCAAGACGAGAGGGCAGGCTCCTACAATGAGCAGTTCTTC
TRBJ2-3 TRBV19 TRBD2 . CASSILAGFLMDTQYF TGTGCCAGTAGTATACTAGCGGGATTTTTAATGGATACGCAGTATTTT
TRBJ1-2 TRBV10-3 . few CAISVDSGYTF TGTGCCATCAGCGTTGACAGCGGCTACACCTTC
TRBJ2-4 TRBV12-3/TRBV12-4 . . CASSSGSQNIQYF TGTGCCAGCAGTTCCGGGAGCCAAAACATTCAGTACTTC
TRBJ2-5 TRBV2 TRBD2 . CASSEWVLAVVETQYF TGTGCCAGCAGTGAATGGGTACTAGCGGTGGTAGAGACCCAGTACTTC
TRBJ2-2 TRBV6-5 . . CARRGAGEITGELFF TGTGCCCGCAGGGGGGCGGGGGAGATCACCGGGGAGCTGTTTTTT
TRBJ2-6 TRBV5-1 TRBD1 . CASSLDGRDRASGANVLTF TGCGCCAGCAGCTTGGACGGACGGGACAGGGCCTCTGGGGCCAACGTCCTGACTTTC
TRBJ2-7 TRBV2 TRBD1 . CASQGASTYEQYF TGTGCCAGTCAGGGGGCCTCTACCTACGAGCAGTACTTC
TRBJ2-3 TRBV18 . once CASSRQGGDFDTQYF TGTGCCAGCTCACGCCAGGGGGGAGACTTTGATACGCAGTATTTT
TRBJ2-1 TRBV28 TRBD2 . CASSSQWGLAGSNEQFF TGTGCCAGCAGTTCCCAGTGGGGGCTAGCGGGGTCCAATGAGCAGTTCTTC
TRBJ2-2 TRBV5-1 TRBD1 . CASSLAIDRANTGELFF TGCGCCAGCAGCTTGGCCATCGACAGGGCGAACACCGGGGAGCTGTTTTTT
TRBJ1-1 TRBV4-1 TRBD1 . CASSRDRGRIGIEAFF TGCGCCAGCTCCCGGGACAGGGGGCGGATAGGCATTGAAGCTTTCTTT
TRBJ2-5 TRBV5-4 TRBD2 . CASRASGGLGETQYF TGTGCCAGCAGAGCCTCGGGGGGGTTAGGGGAGACCCAGTACTTC
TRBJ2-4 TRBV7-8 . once CASSLTRVGRKNIQYF TGTGCCAGCAGCCTGACTAGAGTGGGGCGCAAAAACATTCAGTACTTC
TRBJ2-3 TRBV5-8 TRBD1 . CASSLETGYTDTQYF TGTGCCAGCAGCTTGGAGACAGGGTACACAGATACGCAGTATTTT